This is a list of T cell receptor beta chains from one sample in a study of blood T cell repertoires in COVID-19. The assay was immunoSEQ multiplex PCR, and TCRdb's table has in-frame clones only and misses some. Of 250,000 to 350,000 clones in the sample, about 87% were seen once. What was sequenced was peripheral blood. The receptors derive from a woman between 45 and 65 years old who had recovered from COVID-19. CDR3s include the opening cysteine and the closing phenylalanine or tryptophan. The D gene is left open where the match is weak. Some rows have no size entry. The others give once, few or many, or a class for an expanded clone.

v_gene: TRBV19
d_gene: -
abundance: -
len: 16
CDR3aa: CASFRGSGSSGNTIYF

v_gene: TRBV6-5
d_gene: TRBD1
abundance: -
len: 14
CDR3aa: CASSKAGGKAEAFF

v_gene: TRBV2
d_gene: -
abundance: -
len: 13
CDR3aa: CASSGRINQPQHF

v_gene: TRBV27
d_gene: -
abundance: -
len: 16
CDR3aa: CASSLSPQVDNEKLFF

v_gene: TRBV6-2/TRBV6-3
d_gene: -
abundance: -
len: 15
CDR3aa: CASSPGGHSNQPQHF

v_gene: TRBV11-2
d_gene: -
abundance: -
len: 13
CDR3aa: CASSANRDTEAFF

v_gene: TRBV29-1
d_gene: -
abundance: -
len: 15
CDR3aa: CSVAAATNSNQPQHF

v_gene: TRBV7-6
d_gene: -
abundance: once
len: 15
CDR3aa: CASSARPGLNSPLHF

v_gene: TRBV14
d_gene: TRBD2
abundance: -
len: 13
CDR3aa: CASSQLRGSEQFF

v_gene: TRBV7-3
d_gene: -
abundance: -
len: 14
CDR3aa: CASSFGQPGETQYF

v_gene: TRBV19
d_gene: -
abundance: -
len: 13
CDR3aa: CASSLGLRETQYF

v_gene: TRBV29-1
d_gene: -
abundance: -
len: 11
CDR3aa: CSVVFYGEQFF

v_gene: TRBV3-1/TRBV3-2
d_gene: TRBD2
abundance: -
len: 14
CDR3aa: CASSPGTTQETQYF

v_gene: TRBV4-3
d_gene: -
abundance: -
len: 14
CDR3aa: CASSQQPRSDEQYF

v_gene: TRBV28
d_gene: TRBD2
abundance: -
len: 13
CDR3aa: CASRLANTGELFF

v_gene: TRBV28
d_gene: -
abundance: -
len: 13
CDR3aa: CASTRDLGQPQHF

v_gene: TRBV2
d_gene: -
abundance: few
len: 12
CDR3aa: CASKAGADGYTF

v_gene: TRBV10-2
d_gene: TRBD2
abundance: -
len: 15
CDR3aa: CASSDTGGSYNEQFF

v_gene: TRBV9
d_gene: TRBD1
abundance: -
len: 15
CDR3aa: CASSTNDRVDSPLHF

v_gene: TRBV5-4
d_gene: TRBD1
abundance: -
len: 15
CDR3aa: CASSLDRGRLDEQFF

v_gene: TRBV28
d_gene: -
abundance: -
len: 14
CDR3aa: CASSVGRFNSPLHF

v_gene: TRBV7-2
d_gene: -
abundance: once
len: 13
CDR3aa: CASSLRGNQPQHF

v_gene: TRBV5-1
d_gene: -
abundance: once
len: 13
CDR3aa: CASKGGVAETQYF

v_gene: TRBV4-3
d_gene: -
abundance: -
len: 14
CDR3aa: CASSRGHDSYEQYF

v_gene: TRBV30
d_gene: TRBD2
abundance: -
len: 13
CDR3aa: CAWTLAGGHTQYF

v_gene: TRBV29-1
d_gene: TRBD1
abundance: -
len: 13
CDR3aa: CSVETGESSEAFF

v_gene: TRBV28
d_gene: -
abundance: -
len: 11
CDR3aa: CAGGSNYGYTF

v_gene: TRBV12-3/TRBV12-4
d_gene: TRBD1
abundance: many
len: 13
CDR3aa: CACVRGLNTEAFF

v_gene: TRBV2
d_gene: -
abundance: -
len: 14
CDR3aa: CASSRQATNEKLFF